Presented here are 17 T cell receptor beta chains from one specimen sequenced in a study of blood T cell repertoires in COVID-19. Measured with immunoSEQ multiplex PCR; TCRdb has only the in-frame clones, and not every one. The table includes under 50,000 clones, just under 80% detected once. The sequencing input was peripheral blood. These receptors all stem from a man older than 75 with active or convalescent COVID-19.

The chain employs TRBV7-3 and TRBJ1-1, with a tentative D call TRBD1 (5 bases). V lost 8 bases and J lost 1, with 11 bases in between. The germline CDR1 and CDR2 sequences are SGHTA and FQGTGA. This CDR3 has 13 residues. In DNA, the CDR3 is TGTGCCAGCGCCTTCGACAGGAACACTGAAGCTTTCTTT. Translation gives CASAFDRNTEAFF. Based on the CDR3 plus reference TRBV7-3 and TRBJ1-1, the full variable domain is GAGVSQTPSNKVTEKGKYVELRCDPISGHTALYWYRQSLGQGPEFLIYFQGTGAADDSGLPNDRFFAVRPEGSVSTLKIQRTERGDSAVYLCASAFDRNTEAFFGQGTRLTVV.

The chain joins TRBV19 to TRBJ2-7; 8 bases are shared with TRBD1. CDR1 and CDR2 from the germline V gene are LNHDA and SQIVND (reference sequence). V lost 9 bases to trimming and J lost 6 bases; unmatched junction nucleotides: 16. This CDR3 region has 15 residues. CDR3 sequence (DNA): TGTGCCAGCAAGATGACCGGGACAGGATTCGGCGAGCAGTACTTC. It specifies CASKMTGTGFGEQYF. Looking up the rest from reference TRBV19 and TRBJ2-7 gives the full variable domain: DGGITQSPKYLFRKEGQNVTLSCEQNLNHDAMYWYRQDPGQGLRLIYYSQIVNDFQKGDIAEGYSVSREKKESFPLTVTSAQKNPTAFYLCASKMTGTGFGEQYFGPGTRLTVT.

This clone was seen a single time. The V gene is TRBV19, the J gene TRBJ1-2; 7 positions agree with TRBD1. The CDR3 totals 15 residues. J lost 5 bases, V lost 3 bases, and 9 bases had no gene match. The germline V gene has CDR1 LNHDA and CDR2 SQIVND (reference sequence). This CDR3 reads CASSMGWDRSYGYTF. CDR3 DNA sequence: TGTGCCAGTAGTATGGGGTGGGACAGATCGTATGGCTACACCTTC. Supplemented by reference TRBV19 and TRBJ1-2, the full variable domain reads DGGITQSPKYLFRKEGQNVTLSCEQNLNHDAMYWYRQDPGQGLRLIYYSQIVNDFQKGDIAEGYSVSREKKESFPLTVTSAQKNPTAFYLCASSMGWDRSYGYTFGSGTRLTVV.

The CDR3 spells CSVEERGTEAFF. CDR3 bases: TGCAGCGTTGAAGAAAGGGGCACTGAAGCTTTCTTT. The chain is built from TRBV29-1 and TRBJ1-1; perhaps TRBD1 as D (5 bases). The CDR3 loop spans 12 amino acids. Germline values: CDR1 SQVTM, CDR2 ANQGSEA. Trimming cost V 0 bases and J 4 bases, with 6 bases left between them.

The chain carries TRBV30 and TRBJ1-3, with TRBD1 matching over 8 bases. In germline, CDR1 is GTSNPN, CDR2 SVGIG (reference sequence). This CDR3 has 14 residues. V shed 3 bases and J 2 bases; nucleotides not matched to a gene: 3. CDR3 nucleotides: TGTGCCTGGAGACAGGGGGACGCTGGAAACACCATATATTTT. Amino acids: CAWRQGDAGNTIYF. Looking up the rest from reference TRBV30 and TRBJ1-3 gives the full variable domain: SQTIHQWPATLVQPVGSPLSLECTVEGTSNPNLYWYRQAAGRGLQLLFYSVGIGQISSEVPQNLSASRPQDRQFILSSKKLLLSDSGFYLCAWRQGDAGNTIYFGEGSWLTVV.

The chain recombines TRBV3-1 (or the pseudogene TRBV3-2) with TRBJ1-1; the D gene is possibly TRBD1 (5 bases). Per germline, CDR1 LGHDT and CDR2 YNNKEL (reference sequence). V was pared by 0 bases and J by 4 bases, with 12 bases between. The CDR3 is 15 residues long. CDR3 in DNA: TGTGCCAGCAGCCAAGATCTCAGGGTGGGCACTGAAGCTTTCTTT. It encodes CASSQDLRVGTEAFF.

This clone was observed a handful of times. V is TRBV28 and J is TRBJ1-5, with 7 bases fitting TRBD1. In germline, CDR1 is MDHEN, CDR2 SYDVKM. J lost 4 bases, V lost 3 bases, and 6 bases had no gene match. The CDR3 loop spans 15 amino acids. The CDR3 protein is CASSLTGRSNQPQHF. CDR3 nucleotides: TGTGCCAGCAGTTTGACAGGGAGATCAAATCAGCCCCAGCATTTT.

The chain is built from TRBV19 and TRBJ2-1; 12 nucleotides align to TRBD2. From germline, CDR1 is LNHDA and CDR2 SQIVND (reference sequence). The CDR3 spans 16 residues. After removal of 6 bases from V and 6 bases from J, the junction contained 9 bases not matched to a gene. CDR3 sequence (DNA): TGTGCCAGTAGATCTGGACTAGCGGGGAGCACCAATGAGCAGTTCTTC. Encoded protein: CASRSGLAGSTNEQFF.

The chain's CDR3 is CASSLQGAWETQYF. In DNA form, the CDR3 reads TGTGCCAGCAGTTTACAGGGGGCTTGGGAGACCCAGTACTTC. This sequence joins TRBV27 and TRBJ2-5; 8 nucleotides agree with TRBD1. Trimming took 2 bases from V and 5 from J; bases not matched to a gene: 4. This CDR3 contains 14 residues. Germline CDR1 is MNHEY and CDR2 is SMNVEV (reference sequence).

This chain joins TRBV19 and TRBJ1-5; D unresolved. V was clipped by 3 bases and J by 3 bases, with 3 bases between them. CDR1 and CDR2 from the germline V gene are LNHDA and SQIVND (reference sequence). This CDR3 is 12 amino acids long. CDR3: CASSIINQPQHF. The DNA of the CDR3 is TGTGCCAGTAGTATTATCAATCAGCCCCAGCATTTT.

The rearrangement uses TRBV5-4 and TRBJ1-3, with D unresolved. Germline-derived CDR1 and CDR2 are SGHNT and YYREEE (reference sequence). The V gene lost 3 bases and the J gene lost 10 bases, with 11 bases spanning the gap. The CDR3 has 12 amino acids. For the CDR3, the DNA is TGTGCCAGCAGCTACGGCCCAGGAACCATATATTTT. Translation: CASSYGPGTIYF.

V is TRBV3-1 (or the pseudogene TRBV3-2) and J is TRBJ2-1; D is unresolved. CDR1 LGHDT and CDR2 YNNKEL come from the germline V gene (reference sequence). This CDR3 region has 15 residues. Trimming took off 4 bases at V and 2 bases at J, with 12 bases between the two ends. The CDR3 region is CASSPTRNTYNEQFF. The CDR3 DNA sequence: TGTGCCAGCAGCCCTACGCGTAATACCTACAATGAGCAGTTCTTC.

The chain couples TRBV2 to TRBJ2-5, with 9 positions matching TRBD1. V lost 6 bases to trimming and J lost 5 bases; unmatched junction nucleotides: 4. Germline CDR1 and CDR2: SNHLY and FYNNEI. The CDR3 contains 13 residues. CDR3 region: CASRGTGWETQYF. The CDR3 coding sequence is TGTGCCAGCAGGGGGACAGGGTGGGAGACCCAGTACTTC.

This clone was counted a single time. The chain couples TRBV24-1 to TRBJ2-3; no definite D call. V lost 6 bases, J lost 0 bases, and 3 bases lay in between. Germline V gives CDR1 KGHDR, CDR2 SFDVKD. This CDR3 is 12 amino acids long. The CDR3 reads CATSPSTDTQYF. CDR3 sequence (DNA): TGTGCCACCAGTCCGAGCACAGATACGCAGTATTTT.

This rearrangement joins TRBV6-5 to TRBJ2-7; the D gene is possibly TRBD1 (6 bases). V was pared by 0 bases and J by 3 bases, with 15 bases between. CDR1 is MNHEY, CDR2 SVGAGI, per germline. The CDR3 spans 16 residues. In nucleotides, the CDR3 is TGTGCCAGCAGTTACTCCAGGACAGTTATAAACTACGAGCAGTACTTC. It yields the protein CASSYSRTVINYEQYF.

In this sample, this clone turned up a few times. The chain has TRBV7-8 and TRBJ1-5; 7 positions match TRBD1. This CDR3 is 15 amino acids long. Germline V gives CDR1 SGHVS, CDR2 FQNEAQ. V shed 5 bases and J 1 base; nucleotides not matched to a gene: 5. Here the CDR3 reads CASSLDRASNQPQHF. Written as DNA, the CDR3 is TGTGCCAGCAGCCTAGACAGGGCCAGCAATCAGCCCCAGCATTTT.

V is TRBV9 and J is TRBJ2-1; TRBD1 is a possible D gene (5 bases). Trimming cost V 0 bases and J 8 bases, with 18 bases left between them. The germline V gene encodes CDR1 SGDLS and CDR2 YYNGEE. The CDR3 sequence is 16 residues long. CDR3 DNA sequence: TGTGCCAGCAGCGTAGCGTCCGCTTCTCCAGGGTATGAGCAGTTCTTC. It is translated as CASSVASASPGYEQFF. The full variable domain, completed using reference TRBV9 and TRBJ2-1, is DSGVTQTPKHLITATGQRVTLRCSPRSGDLSVYWYQQSLDQGLQFLIQYYNGEERAKGNILERFSAQQFPDLHSELNLSSLELGDSALYFCASSVASASPGYEQFFGPGTRLTVL.